The rows below give T cell receptor beta chains drawn from one sample of a study of T cells in pancreatic ductal adenocarcinoma. Using immunoSEQ multiplex PCR, the repertoire was profiled, and TCRdb retains in-frame clones only, with some absent. The sample lists roughly 100,000 clones, about 95% occurring once. Material for sequencing was PBMCs. These receptors were collected from a human donor with pancreatic ductal adenocarcinoma. Each CDR3 is given with its conserved first and last residue. Fields, in order: D gene, clone size, V gene, CDR3 length, J gene, CDR3 protein, CDR3 DNA. A D gene is named only where the DNA matches it firmly. Some rows mark clone size as missing; the rest say once, few, many or name a class of expanded clone.

d_call: NA
clone_size: NA
v_call: TRBV28
cdr3_length: 15
j_call: TRBJ1-4
cdr3_aa: CASKVPGHYNEKLFF
cdr3_nt: TGTGCCAGCAAAGTTCCAGGACACTACAATGAAAAACTGTTTTTT

d_call: NA
clone_size: few
v_call: TRBV5-1
cdr3_length: 13
j_call: TRBJ1-1
cdr3_aa: CASSLGGIGTAFF
cdr3_nt: TGCGCCAGCAGCTTGGGAGGAATCGGAACGGCTTTCTTT

d_call: NA
clone_size: NA
v_call: TRBV19
cdr3_length: 13
j_call: TRBJ1-1
cdr3_aa: CASSGWVSGEAFF
cdr3_nt: TGTGCCAGTAGTGGGTGGGTAAGCGGTGAAGCTTTCTTT

d_call: TRBD1
clone_size: NA
v_call: TRBV19
cdr3_length: 15
j_call: TRBJ2-2
cdr3_aa: CASRTGTGNTGELFF
cdr3_nt: TGTGCCAGTAGGACCGGGACAGGGAACACCGGGGAGCTGTTTTTT

d_call: NA
clone_size: NA
v_call: TRBV6-5
cdr3_length: 13
j_call: TRBJ2-5
cdr3_aa: CASSGPGRETQYF
cdr3_nt: TGTGCCAGCAGCGGCCCGGGGAGAGAGACCCAGTACTTC

d_call: NA
clone_size: NA
v_call: TRBV29-1
cdr3_length: 13
j_call: TRBJ1-5
cdr3_aa: CSVAPTDNQPQHF
cdr3_nt: TGCAGCGTTGCCCCGACAGACAATCAGCCCCAGCATTTT

d_call: NA
clone_size: NA
v_call: TRBV2
cdr3_length: 14
j_call: TRBJ1-4
cdr3_aa: CASSDLQINEKLFF
cdr3_nt: TGTGCCAGCAGTGATTTGCAGATAAATGAAAAACTGTTTTTT

d_call: TRBD1
clone_size: NA
v_call: TRBV7-2
cdr3_length: 14
j_call: TRBJ2-7
cdr3_aa: CASSIRDRIYEQYF
cdr3_nt: TGTGCCAGCAGCATACGGGACAGAATCTACGAGCAGTACTTC

d_call: TRBD2
clone_size: NA
v_call: TRBV2
cdr3_length: 13
j_call: TRBJ2-7
cdr3_aa: CARAGTSGYEQYF
cdr3_nt: TGTGCCAGAGCCGGGACTAGCGGCTACGAGCAGTACTTC

d_call: NA
clone_size: NA
v_call: TRBV28
cdr3_length: 16
j_call: TRBJ2-7
cdr3_aa: CASSSPGGAYPYEQYF
cdr3_nt: TGTGCCAGCAGTTCTCCTGGAGGGGCCTACCCCTACGAGCAGTACTTC

d_call: TRBD2
clone_size: NA
v_call: TRBV7-3
cdr3_length: 15
j_call: TRBJ2-1
cdr3_aa: CASSSGLAGTNEQFF
cdr3_nt: TGTGCCAGCAGCTCTGGACTAGCGGGAACCAATGAGCAGTTCTTC

d_call: NA
clone_size: NA
v_call: TRBV5-1
cdr3_length: 14
j_call: TRBJ2-5
cdr3_aa: CASSLGLLQETQYF
cdr3_nt: TGCGCCAGCAGCTTGGGTCTCTTACAAGAGACCCAGTACTTC

d_call: TRBD1
clone_size: NA
v_call: TRBV7-9
cdr3_length: 15
j_call: TRBJ2-5
cdr3_aa: CASSPFDRVQETQYF
cdr3_nt: TGTGCCAGCAGCCCCTTCGACAGGGTACAAGAGACCCAGTACTTC

d_call: TRBD2
clone_size: NA
v_call: TRBV28
cdr3_length: 16
j_call: TRBJ2-5
cdr3_aa: CASRGPSGSGQETQYF
cdr3_nt: TGTGCCAGCAGGGGGCCTAGCGGGAGTGGGCAAGAGACCCAGTACTTC

d_call: NA
clone_size: NA
v_call: TRBV5-1
cdr3_length: 14
j_call: TRBJ2-3
cdr3_aa: CASSLGTLTDTQYF
cdr3_nt: TGCGCCAGCAGCCTGGGGACATTAACAGATACGCAGTATTTT

d_call: TRBD2
clone_size: NA
v_call: TRBV10-3
cdr3_length: 15
j_call: TRBJ2-1
cdr3_aa: CAISETSVYYNEQFF
cdr3_nt: TGTGCCATCAGCGAGACTAGCGTTTACTACAATGAGCAGTTCTTC

d_call: NA
clone_size: NA
v_call: TRBV7-2
cdr3_length: 17
j_call: TRBJ2-1
cdr3_aa: CASSSLSGVRSYNEQFF
cdr3_nt: TGTGCCAGCAGCTCCCTTTCGGGAGTGAGGTCCTACAATGAGCAGTTCTTC

d_call: NA
clone_size: once
v_call: TRBV7-3
cdr3_length: 15
j_call: TRBJ2-5
cdr3_aa: CASSLRGRGEETQYF
cdr3_nt: TGTGCCAGCAGCTTAAGGGGCAGGGGAGAGGAGACCCAGTACTTC

d_call: TRBD2
clone_size: NA
v_call: TRBV7-2
cdr3_length: 14
j_call: TRBJ2-7
cdr3_aa: CASSLGGGPNEQYF
cdr3_nt: TGTGCCAGCAGCTTGGGGGGAGGGCCCAACGAGCAGTACTTC

d_call: TRBD2
clone_size: NA
v_call: TRBV5-5
cdr3_length: 15
j_call: TRBJ2-1
cdr3_aa: CASTLAGVGVNEQFF
cdr3_nt: TGTGCCAGCACCTTAGCGGGAGTCGGGGTGAATGAGCAGTTCTTC

d_call: TRBD1
clone_size: NA
v_call: TRBV18
cdr3_length: 13
j_call: TRBJ2-7
cdr3_aa: CASSPQQGYEQYF
cdr3_nt: TGTGCCAGCTCACCACAACAGGGGTACGAGCAGTACTTC

d_call: TRBD2
clone_size: once
v_call: TRBV6-6
cdr3_length: 15
j_call: TRBJ2-1
cdr3_aa: CASSFGGRVGNEQFF
cdr3_nt: TGTGCCAGCAGTTTTGGCGGGAGAGTAGGAAATGAGCAGTTCTTC

d_call: NA
clone_size: NA
v_call: TRBV2
cdr3_length: 15
j_call: TRBJ2-5
cdr3_aa: CASSVPTSFQETQYF
cdr3_nt: TGTGCCAGCAGTGTACCTACTAGCTTCCAAGAGACCCAGTACTTC

d_call: TRBD1
clone_size: NA
v_call: TRBV28
cdr3_length: 13
j_call: TRBJ2-1
cdr3_aa: CAIGDRVSGEQFF
cdr3_nt: TGTGCCATCGGGGACAGGGTGTCGGGTGAGCAGTTCTTC